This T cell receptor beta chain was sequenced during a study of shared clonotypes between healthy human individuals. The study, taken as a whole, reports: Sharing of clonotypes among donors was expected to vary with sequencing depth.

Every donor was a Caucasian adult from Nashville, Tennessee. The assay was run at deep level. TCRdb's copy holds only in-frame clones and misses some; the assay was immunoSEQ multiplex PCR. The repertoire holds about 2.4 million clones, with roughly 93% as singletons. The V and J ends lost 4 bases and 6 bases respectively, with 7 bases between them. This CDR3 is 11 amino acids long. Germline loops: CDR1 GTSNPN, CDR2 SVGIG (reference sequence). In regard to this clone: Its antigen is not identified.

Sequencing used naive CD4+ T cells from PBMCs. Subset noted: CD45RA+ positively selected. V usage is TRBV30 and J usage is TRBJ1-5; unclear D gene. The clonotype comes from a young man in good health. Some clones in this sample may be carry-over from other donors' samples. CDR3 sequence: CAWKNSQPQHF. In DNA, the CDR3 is TGTGCCTGGAAAAACTCTCAGCCCCAGCATTTT. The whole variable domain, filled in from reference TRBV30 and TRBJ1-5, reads SQTIHQWPATLVQPVGSPLSLECTVEGTSNPNLYWYRQAAGRGLQLLFYSVGIGQISSEVPQNLSASRPQDRQFILSSKKLLLSDSGFYLCAWKNSQPQHFGDGTRLSIL.